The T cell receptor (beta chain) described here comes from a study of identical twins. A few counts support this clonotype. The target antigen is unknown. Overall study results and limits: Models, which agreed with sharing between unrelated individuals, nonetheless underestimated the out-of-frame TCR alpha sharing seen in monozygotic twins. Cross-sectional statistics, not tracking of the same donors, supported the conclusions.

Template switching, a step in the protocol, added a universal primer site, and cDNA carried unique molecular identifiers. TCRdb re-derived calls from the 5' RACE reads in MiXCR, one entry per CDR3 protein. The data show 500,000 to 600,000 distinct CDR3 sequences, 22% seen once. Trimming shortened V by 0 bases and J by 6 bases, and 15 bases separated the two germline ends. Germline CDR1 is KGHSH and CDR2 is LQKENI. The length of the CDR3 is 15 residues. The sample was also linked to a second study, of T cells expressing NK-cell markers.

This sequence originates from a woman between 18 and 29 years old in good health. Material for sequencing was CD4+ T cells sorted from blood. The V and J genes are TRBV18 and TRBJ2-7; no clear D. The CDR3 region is CASSPPLRNSAEQYF. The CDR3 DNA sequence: TGTGCCAGCTCACCACCACTGCGTAACAGTGCCGAGCAGTACTTC. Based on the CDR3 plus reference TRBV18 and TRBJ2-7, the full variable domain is NAGVMQNPRHLVRRRGQEARLRCSPMKGHSHVYWYRQLPEEGLKFMVYLQKENIIDESGMPKERFSAEFPKEGPSILRIQQVVRGDSAAYFCASSPPLRNSAEQYFGPGTRLTVT.